The TCR beta chain under discussion was sequenced for a study of glioma-infiltrating T cells. This clonotype was counted at least ten times. There are 14 residues in the CDR3. V was clipped by 1 base and J by 2 bases, with 7 bases between them. The germline V gene encodes CDR1 LGHNA and CDR2 YSLEER. TCR alpha and beta CDR3 regions were amplified from RNA using iRepertoire nested multiplex PCR. TCRdb used MiXCR to reprocess the multiplex PCR reads, holding one entry per CDR3 protein. Of roughly 190,000 distinct CDR3 sequences in the sample, 25% to 35% were seen once. The clonotype was recovered from a human donor with low-grade glioma or glioblastoma, undergoing nonglioma brain surgery, or in good health (not recorded which). V and J are TRBV4-3 and TRBJ2-3; no clear D gene. The source material was glioma tissue, nonneoplastic brain tissue, or PBMCs (not recorded which). Written as DNA, the CDR3 is TGCGCCAGCAGCCAAGTACCGATCACAGATACGCAGTATTTT. This encodes CASSQVPITDTQYF.